A selection of T cell receptor beta chains follows, all from one sample in a study of memory CD4+ T cells and cytomegalovirus serostatus. The assay was immunoSEQ multiplex PCR, and TCRdb's table has in-frame clones only and misses some. The data hold roughly 60,000 clones, with roughly 81% observed a single time. Sequenced: memory CD4+ T cells from blood. These receptors originate from an adult in good health and CMV-seronegative. The CDR3 runs from the conserved cysteine through the conserved F or W. Each record gives: D gene, V gene, CDR3 length, J gene, clone size, CDR3 protein, CDR3 DNA. The D gene is left open where the match is weak. Clone sizes are given selectively: once, few, many, or a class where the clone is expanded.

d_gene: -; v_gene: TRBV5-1; len: 17; j_gene: TRBJ2-7; abundance: -; CDR3aa: CASSLGNRAFTYYEQYF; CDR3nt: TGCGCCAGCAGCTTGGGGAACAGGGCCTTTACGTACTACGAGCAGTACTTC
d_gene: -; v_gene: TRBV7-9; len: 14; j_gene: TRBJ2-3; abundance: -; CDR3aa: CASRASQHGDTQYF; CDR3nt: TGTGCCAGCAGAGCCTCTCAACACGGGGATACGCAGTATTTT
d_gene: TRBD1; v_gene: TRBV29-1; len: 13; j_gene: TRBJ2-7; abundance: -; CDR3aa: CSAYRGASSEQYF; CDR3nt: TGCAGCGCTTACAGGGGGGCGAGCTCCGAGCAGTACTTC
d_gene: -; v_gene: TRBV6-5; len: 14; j_gene: TRBJ1-1; abundance: -; CDR3aa: CASSLWGGRTEAFF; CDR3nt: TGTGCCAGCAGTCTCTGGGGGGGAAGAACTGAAGCTTTCTTT
d_gene: -; v_gene: TRBV5-4; len: 13; j_gene: TRBJ2-2; abundance: once; CDR3aa: CASSLTGNGELFF; CDR3nt: TGTGCCAGCAGCTTGACTGGGAATGGGGAGCTGTTTTTT
d_gene: -; v_gene: TRBV19; len: 17; j_gene: TRBJ1-5; abundance: once; CDR3aa: CASSINTVGGGNQPQHF; CDR3nt: TGTGCCAGTAGTATAAACACAGTTGGTGGGGGCAATCAGCCCCAGCATTTT
d_gene: TRBD2; v_gene: TRBV5-1; len: 14; j_gene: TRBJ2-2; abundance: -; CDR3aa: CASSGSGTTGELFF; CDR3nt: TGCGCCAGCAGTGGTAGCGGGACCACCGGGGAGCTGTTTTTT
d_gene: TRBD2; v_gene: TRBV27; len: 14; j_gene: TRBJ2-7; abundance: -; CDR3aa: CASWSQREPYEQYF; CDR3nt: TGTGCCAGCTGGTCCCAGCGGGAGCCCTACGAGCAGTACTTC
d_gene: -; v_gene: TRBV5-1; len: 15; j_gene: TRBJ1-4; abundance: once; CDR3aa: CASSLGGGDPEKLFF; CDR3nt: TGCGCCAGCAGCTTGGGCGGAGGGGACCCTGAAAAACTGTTTTTT
d_gene: TRBD2; v_gene: TRBV19; len: 14; j_gene: TRBJ2-1; abundance: -; CDR3aa: CASSIQTSVDEQFF; CDR3nt: TGTGCCAGTAGTATACAGACTAGCGTCGATGAGCAGTTCTTC
d_gene: TRBD2; v_gene: TRBV30; len: 16; j_gene: TRBJ2-2; abundance: -; CDR3aa: CACRLAGVRGTGELFF; CDR3nt: TGTGCCTGCCGACTAGCGGGAGTCCGGGGCACCGGGGAGCTGTTTTTT
d_gene: -; v_gene: TRBV6-1; len: 15; j_gene: TRBJ1-5; abundance: -; CDR3aa: CASSASGQNNQPQHF; CDR3nt: TGTGCCAGCAGTGCAAGCGGACAGAACAATCAGCCCCAGCATTTT
d_gene: -; v_gene: TRBV19; len: 15; j_gene: TRBJ2-2; abundance: -; CDR3aa: CASSMSNANTGELFF; CDR3nt: TGTGCCAGTAGTATGTCTAACGCGAACACCGGGGAGCTGTTTTTT
d_gene: TRBD1; v_gene: TRBV2; len: 16; j_gene: TRBJ1-2; abundance: -; CDR3aa: CASSEWDSASNYGYTF; CDR3nt: TGTGCCAGCAGTGAATGGGACAGCGCTTCTAACTATGGCTACACCTTC
d_gene: TRBD1; v_gene: TRBV6-5; len: 15; j_gene: TRBJ2-7; abundance: -; CDR3aa: CASSYKTGSTYEQYF; CDR3nt: TGTGCCAGCAGTTACAAGACAGGGAGCACCTACGAGCAGTACTTC
d_gene: -; v_gene: TRBV27; len: 16; j_gene: TRBJ2-3; abundance: once; CDR3aa: CASSPGRRSSTDTQYF; CDR3nt: TGTGCCAGCAGTCCGGGACGTAGGTCTAGCACAGATACGCAGTATTTT
d_gene: TRBD1; v_gene: TRBV6-1; len: 13; j_gene: TRBJ1-2; abundance: -; CDR3aa: CASSGQGGYGYTF; CDR3nt: TGTGCCAGCTCTGGACAGGGCGGGTATGGCTACACCTTC
d_gene: TRBD1; v_gene: TRBV11-2; len: 15; j_gene: TRBJ2-3; abundance: -; CDR3aa: CASSLRDRNTDTQYF; CDR3nt: TGTGCCAGCAGCCTCCGGGACAGAAATACAGATACGCAGTATTTT
d_gene: -; v_gene: TRBV7-2; len: 15; j_gene: TRBJ2-5; abundance: few; CDR3aa: CASSLARGLQETQYF; CDR3nt: TGTGCCAGCAGCTTAGCGCGAGGTCTACAAGAGACCCAGTACTTC
d_gene: TRBD2; v_gene: TRBV2; len: 14; j_gene: TRBJ2-7; abundance: -; CDR3aa: CASKIAGTYYEQYF; CDR3nt: TGTGCCAGCAAAATAGCGGGGACCTACTACGAGCAGTACTTC
d_gene: -; v_gene: TRBV7-2; len: 12; j_gene: TRBJ1-1; abundance: once; CDR3aa: CASRRGEREAFF; CDR3nt: TGTGCCAGCAGACGGGGAGAAAGGGAAGCTTTCTTT
d_gene: -; v_gene: TRBV2; len: 15; j_gene: TRBJ1-5; abundance: -; CDR3aa: CASSPRSLGNQPQHF; CDR3nt: TGTGCCAGCAGTCCGAGGAGTCTCGGCAATCAGCCCCAGCATTTT
d_gene: -; v_gene: TRBV5-8; len: 15; j_gene: TRBJ2-3; abundance: -; CDR3aa: CASSPAGYSTDTQYF; CDR3nt: TGTGCCAGCAGCCCCGCAGGGTATAGCACAGATACGCAGTATTTT
d_gene: TRBD1; v_gene: TRBV6-6; len: 15; j_gene: TRBJ1-2; abundance: -; CDR3aa: CASRETGGLSYGYTF; CDR3nt: TGTGCCAGCAGGGAGACAGGGGGCCTGTCCTATGGCTACACCTTC
d_gene: TRBD2; v_gene: TRBV7-6; len: 15; j_gene: TRBJ2-1; abundance: -; CDR3aa: CASSSGGSVYNEQFF; CDR3nt: TGTGCCAGCAGCTCGGGAGGCAGCGTTTACAATGAGCAGTTCTTC
d_gene: -; v_gene: TRBV11-3; len: 13; j_gene: TRBJ2-5; abundance: -; CDR3aa: CASSRDQRKTQYF; CDR3nt: TGTGCCAGCAGCCGGGACCAGAGAAAGACCCAGTACTTC
d_gene: -; v_gene: TRBV4-3; len: 15; j_gene: TRBJ2-2; abundance: -; CDR3aa: CASSQALRDSGELFF; CDR3nt: TGCGCCAGCAGCCAAGCTCTGCGGGATTCCGGGGAGCTGTTTTTT
d_gene: -; v_gene: TRBV7-6; len: 11; j_gene: TRBJ1-2; abundance: -; CDR3aa: CASSPGQDYTF; CDR3nt: TGTGCCAGCAGCCCGGGACAAGACTACACCTTC
d_gene: -; v_gene: TRBV7-2; len: 15; j_gene: TRBJ1-3; abundance: -; CDR3aa: CASSLTVNSGNTIYF; CDR3nt: TGTGCCAGCAGCTTAACGGTCAACTCTGGAAACACCATATATTTT
d_gene: -; v_gene: TRBV19; len: 18; j_gene: TRBJ2-2; abundance: -; CDR3aa: CASSIFGQPGTNTGELFF; CDR3nt: TGTGCCAGTAGTATCTTCGGACAGCCCGGGACAAACACCGGGGAGCTGTTTTTT
d_gene: -; v_gene: TRBV4-3; len: 17; j_gene: TRBJ2-7; abundance: -; CDR3aa: CASSQDVSRPGGVEQYF; CDR3nt: TGCGCCAGCAGCCAAGATGTCTCGCGTCCCGGAGGGGTCGAGCAGTACTTC
d_gene: -; v_gene: TRBV20-1; len: 11; j_gene: TRBJ2-5; abundance: -; CDR3aa: CSARAGETQYF; CDR3nt: TGCAGTGCTAGAGCGGGAGAGACCCAGTACTTC
d_gene: -; v_gene: TRBV7-9; len: 16; j_gene: TRBJ1-4; abundance: -; CDR3aa: CASSLGERATNEKLFF; CDR3nt: TGTGCCAGCAGTTTAGGAGAAAGAGCAACTAATGAAAAACTGTTTTTT
d_gene: TRBD2; v_gene: TRBV2; len: 16; j_gene: TRBJ2-1; abundance: -; CDR3aa: CASIGLAASSYNEQFF; CDR3nt: TGTGCCAGCATTGGACTAGCGGCAAGCTCCTACAATGAGCAGTTCTTC
d_gene: -; v_gene: TRBV4-3; len: 15; j_gene: TRBJ2-1; abundance: -; CDR3aa: CASSQDRFIPNEQFF; CDR3nt: TGCGCCAGCAGCCAAGACCGATTCATCCCCAATGAGCAGTTCTTC
d_gene: -; v_gene: TRBV12-2; len: 14; j_gene: TRBJ2-1; abundance: -; CDR3aa: CASRLPGGYNEQFF; CDR3nt: TGTGCAAGTCGCCTCCCTGGGGGGTACAATGAGCAGTTCTTC
d_gene: -; v_gene: TRBV5-1; len: 18; j_gene: TRBJ2-3; abundance: -; CDR3aa: CASSLVLGSGTNTDTQYF; CDR3nt: TGCGCCAGCAGCTTGGTCCTGGGGAGCGGGACAAACACAGATACGCAGTATTTT
d_gene: TRBD2; v_gene: TRBV11-2; len: 15; j_gene: TRBJ2-7; abundance: -; CDR3aa: CASSSRGGLAGEQYF; CDR3nt: TGTGCCAGCAGCTCGCGGGGGGGATTAGCGGGTGAGCAGTACTTC
d_gene: -; v_gene: TRBV7-9; len: 16; j_gene: TRBJ2-2; abundance: once; CDR3aa: CASSARGLPGTGELFF; CDR3nt: TGTGCCAGCAGCGCCCGGGGACTTCCGGGGACCGGGGAGCTGTTTTTT
d_gene: -; v_gene: TRBV5-6; len: 13; j_gene: TRBJ1-5; abundance: -; CDR3aa: CASSPRSGQPQHF; CDR3nt: TGTGCCAGCAGCCCTCGGAGTGGGCAGCCCCAGCATTTT
d_gene: TRBD1; v_gene: TRBV9; len: 19; j_gene: TRBJ2-3; abundance: -; CDR3aa: CASSLDWTGVFWETDTQYF; CDR3nt: TGTGCCAGCAGCTTGGACTGGACAGGGGTGTTCTGGGAGACAGATACGCAGTATTTT
d_gene: TRBD1; v_gene: TRBV7-2; len: 15; j_gene: TRBJ1-4; abundance: -; CDR3aa: CASSLVGRGQSKLFF; CDR3nt: TGTGCCAGCAGCTTAGTAGGCAGGGGACAGTCAAAACTGTTTTTT
d_gene: -; v_gene: TRBV5-1; len: 14; j_gene: TRBJ1-2; abundance: -; CDR3aa: CASSQTVQNYGYTF; CDR3nt: TGCGCCAGCAGCCAGACAGTACAGAACTATGGCTACACCTTC
d_gene: -; v_gene: TRBV10-3; len: 17; j_gene: TRBJ1-1; abundance: -; CDR3aa: CAISESSAGEMNTEAFF; CDR3nt: TGTGCCATCAGTGAGTCGTCGGCAGGGGAGATGAACACTGAAGCTTTCTTT
d_gene: TRBD1; v_gene: TRBV28; len: 16; j_gene: TRBJ1-5; abundance: -; CDR3aa: CASSFEGQGAYQPQHF; CDR3nt: TGTGCCAGCAGTTTCGAGGGACAGGGGGCCTATCAGCCCCAGCATTTT
d_gene: -; v_gene: TRBV28; len: 13; j_gene: TRBJ2-7; abundance: few; CDR3aa: CASSPHDSYEQYF; CDR3nt: TGTGCCAGCAGTCCACACGACTCCTACGAGCAGTACTTC
d_gene: TRBD1; v_gene: TRBV4-1; len: 17; j_gene: TRBJ2-2; abundance: -; CDR3aa: CASSQVPGQANTGELFF; CDR3nt: TGCGCCAGCAGCCAAGTTCCGGGACAGGCGAACACCGGGGAGCTGTTTTTT
d_gene: -; v_gene: TRBV18; len: 14; j_gene: TRBJ2-5; abundance: -; CDR3aa: CASSPPTLVETQYF; CDR3nt: TGTGCCAGCTCACCACCGACGTTAGTAGAGACCCAGTACTTC
d_gene: -; v_gene: TRBV28; len: 15; j_gene: TRBJ1-1; abundance: -; CDR3aa: CASSFLMTSQAEAFF; CDR3nt: TGTGCCAGCAGTTTCCTAATGACGTCGCAGGCTGAAGCTTTCTTT
d_gene: -; v_gene: TRBV6-1; len: 15; j_gene: TRBJ2-2; abundance: -; CDR3aa: CASSESGRMTGELFF; CDR3nt: TGTGCCAGCAGTGAAAGTGGACGGATGACCGGGGAGCTGTTTTTT
d_gene: -; v_gene: TRBV5-1; len: 14; j_gene: TRBJ2-5; abundance: -; CDR3aa: CASSLDGTLRNKYF; CDR3nt: TGCGCCAGCAGCCTGGACGGGACCCTCAGAAATAAGTACTTC
d_gene: TRBD2; v_gene: TRBV9; len: 15; j_gene: TRBJ2-1; abundance: -; CDR3aa: CASSVGGLAGVEQFF; CDR3nt: TGTGCCAGCAGCGTAGGGGGACTAGCGGGAGTAGAGCAGTTCTTC
d_gene: -; v_gene: TRBV6-4; len: 13; j_gene: TRBJ2-5; abundance: -; CDR3aa: CASSDGVRGTQYF; CDR3nt: TGTGCCAGCAGTGATGGGGTGAGGGGGACCCAGTACTTC